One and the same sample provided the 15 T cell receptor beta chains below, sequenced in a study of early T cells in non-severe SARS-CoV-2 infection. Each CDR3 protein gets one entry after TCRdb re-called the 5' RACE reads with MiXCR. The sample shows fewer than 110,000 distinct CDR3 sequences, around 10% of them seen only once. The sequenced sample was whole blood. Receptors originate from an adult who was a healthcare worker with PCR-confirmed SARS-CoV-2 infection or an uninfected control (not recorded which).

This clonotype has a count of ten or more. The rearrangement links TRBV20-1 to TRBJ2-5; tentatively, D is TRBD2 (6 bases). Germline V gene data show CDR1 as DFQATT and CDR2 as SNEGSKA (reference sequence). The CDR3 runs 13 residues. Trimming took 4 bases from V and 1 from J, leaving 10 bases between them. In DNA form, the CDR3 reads TGCAGTGCTAAGGGGACTTTCCAAGAGACCCAGTACTTC. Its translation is CSAKGTFQETQYF.

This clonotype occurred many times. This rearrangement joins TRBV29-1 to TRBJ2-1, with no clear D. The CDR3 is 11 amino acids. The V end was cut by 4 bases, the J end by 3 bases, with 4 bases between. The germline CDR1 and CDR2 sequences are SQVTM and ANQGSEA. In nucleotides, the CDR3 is TGCAGCGTTGGTTACTACAATGAGCAGTTCTTC. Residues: CSVGYYNEQFF.

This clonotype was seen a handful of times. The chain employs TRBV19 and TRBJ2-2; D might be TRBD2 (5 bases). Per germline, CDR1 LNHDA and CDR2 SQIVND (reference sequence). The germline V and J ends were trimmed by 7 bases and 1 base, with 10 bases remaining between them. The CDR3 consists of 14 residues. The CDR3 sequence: CASIGGLNTGELFF. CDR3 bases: TGTGCCAGTATTGGAGGCTTGAACACCGGGGAGCTGTTTTTT. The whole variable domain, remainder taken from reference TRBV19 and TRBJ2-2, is DGGITQSPKYLFRKEGQNVTLSCEQNLNHDAMYWYRQDPGQGLRLIYYSQIVNDFQKGDIAEGYSVSREKKESFPLTVTSAQKNPTAFYLCASIGGLNTGELFFGEGSRLTVL.

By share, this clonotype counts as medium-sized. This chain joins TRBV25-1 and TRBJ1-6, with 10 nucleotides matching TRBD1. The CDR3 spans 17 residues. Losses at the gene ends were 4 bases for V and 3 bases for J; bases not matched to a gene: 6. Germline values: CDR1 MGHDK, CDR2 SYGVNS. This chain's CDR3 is CASSGETGGFYNSPLHF. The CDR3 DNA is TGTGCCAGCAGTGGAGAGACAGGGGGCTTCTATAATTCACCCCTCCACTTT.

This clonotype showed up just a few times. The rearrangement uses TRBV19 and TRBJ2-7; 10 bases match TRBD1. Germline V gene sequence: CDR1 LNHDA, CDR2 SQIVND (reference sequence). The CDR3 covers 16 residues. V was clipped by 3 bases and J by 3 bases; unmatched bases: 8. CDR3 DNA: TGTGCCAGTAGTATCGCGCCGGGACAGGGGTACTACGAGCAGTACTTC. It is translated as CASSIAPGQGYYEQYF.

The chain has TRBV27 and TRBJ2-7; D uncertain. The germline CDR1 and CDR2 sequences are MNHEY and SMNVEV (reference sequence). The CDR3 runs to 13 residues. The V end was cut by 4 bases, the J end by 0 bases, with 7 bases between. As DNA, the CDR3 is TGTGCCAGCAGTTACGCGGTCTCCTACGAGCAGTACTTC. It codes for CASSYAVSYEQYF.

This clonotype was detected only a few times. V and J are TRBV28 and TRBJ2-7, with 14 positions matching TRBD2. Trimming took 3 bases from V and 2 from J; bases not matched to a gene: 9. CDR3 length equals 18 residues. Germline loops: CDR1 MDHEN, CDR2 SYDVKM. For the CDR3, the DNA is TGTGCCAGCAGTTTGGGACTAGCGGGAGAGCGGGGCACCTACGAGCAGTACTTC. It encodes CASSLGLAGERGTYEQYF. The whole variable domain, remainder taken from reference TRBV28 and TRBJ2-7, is DVKVTQSSRYLVKRTGEKVFLECVQDMDHENMFWYRQDPGLGLRLIYFSYDVKMKEKGDIPEGYSVSREKKERFSLILESASTNQTSMYLCASSLGLAGERGTYEQYFGPGTRLTVT.

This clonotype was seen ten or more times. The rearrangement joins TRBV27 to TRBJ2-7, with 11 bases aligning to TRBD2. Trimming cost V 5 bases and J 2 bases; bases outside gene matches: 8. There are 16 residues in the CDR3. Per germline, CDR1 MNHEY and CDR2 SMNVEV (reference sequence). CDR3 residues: CASSPDKLAGAYEQYF. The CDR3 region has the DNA TGTGCCAGCAGTCCCGATAAACTAGCGGGAGCCTACGAGCAGTACTTC.

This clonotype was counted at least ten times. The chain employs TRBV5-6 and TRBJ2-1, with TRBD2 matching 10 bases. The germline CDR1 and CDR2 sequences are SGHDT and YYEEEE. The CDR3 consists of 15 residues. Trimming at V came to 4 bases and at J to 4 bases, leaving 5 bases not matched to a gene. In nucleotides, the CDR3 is TGTGCCAGCAGCGGTGGACTAGCGGAGTACAATGAGCAGTTCTTC. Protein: CASSGGLAEYNEQFF.

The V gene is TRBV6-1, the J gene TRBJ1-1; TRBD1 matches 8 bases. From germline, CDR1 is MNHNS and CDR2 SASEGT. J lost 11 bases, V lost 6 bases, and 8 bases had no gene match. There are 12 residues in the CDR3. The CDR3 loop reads CASRVQGEGAFF. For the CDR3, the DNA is TGTGCCAGCAGGGTACAGGGGGAAGGCGCTTTCTTT.

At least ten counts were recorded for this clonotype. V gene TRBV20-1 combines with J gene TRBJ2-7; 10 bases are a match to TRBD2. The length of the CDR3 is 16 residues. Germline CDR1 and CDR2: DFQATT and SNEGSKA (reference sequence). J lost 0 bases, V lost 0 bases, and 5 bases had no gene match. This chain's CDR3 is CSARDRAGGPSYEQYF. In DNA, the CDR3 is TGCAGTGCTAGAGATCGAGCGGGAGGGCCCTCCTACGAGCAGTACTTC.

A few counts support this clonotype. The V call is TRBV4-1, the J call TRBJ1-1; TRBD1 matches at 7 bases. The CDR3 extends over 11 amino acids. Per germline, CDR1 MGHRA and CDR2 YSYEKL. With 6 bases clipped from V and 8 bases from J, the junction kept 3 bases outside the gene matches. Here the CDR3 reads CASSRQGEAFF. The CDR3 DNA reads TGCGCCAGCAGTAGACAGGGCGAAGCTTTCTTT.

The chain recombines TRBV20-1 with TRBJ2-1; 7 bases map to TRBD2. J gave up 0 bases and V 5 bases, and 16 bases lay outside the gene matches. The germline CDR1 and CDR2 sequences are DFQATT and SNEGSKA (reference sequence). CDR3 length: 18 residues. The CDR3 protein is CSALRARSGVSSYNEQFF. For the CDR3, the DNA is TGCAGTGCTCTCCGAGCCCGAAGCGGGGTAAGCTCCTACAATGAGCAGTTCTTC.

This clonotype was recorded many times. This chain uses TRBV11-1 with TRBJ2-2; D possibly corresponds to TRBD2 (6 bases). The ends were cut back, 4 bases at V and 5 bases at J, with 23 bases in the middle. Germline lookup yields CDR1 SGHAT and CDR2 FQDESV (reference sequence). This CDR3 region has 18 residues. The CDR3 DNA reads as TGTGCCAGCAGCTCCCGGGCCCGGGACTCCTTTAGTACCGGGGAGCTGTTTTTT. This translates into CASSSRARDSFSTGELFF.

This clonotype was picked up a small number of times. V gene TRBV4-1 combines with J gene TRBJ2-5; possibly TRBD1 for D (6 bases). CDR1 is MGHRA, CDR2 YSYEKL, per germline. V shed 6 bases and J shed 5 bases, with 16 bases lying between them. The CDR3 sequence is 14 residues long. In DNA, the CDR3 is TGCGCCAGCAGACCCACAGGGCCTGGGGAGACCCAGTACTTC. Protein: CASRPTGPGETQYF.